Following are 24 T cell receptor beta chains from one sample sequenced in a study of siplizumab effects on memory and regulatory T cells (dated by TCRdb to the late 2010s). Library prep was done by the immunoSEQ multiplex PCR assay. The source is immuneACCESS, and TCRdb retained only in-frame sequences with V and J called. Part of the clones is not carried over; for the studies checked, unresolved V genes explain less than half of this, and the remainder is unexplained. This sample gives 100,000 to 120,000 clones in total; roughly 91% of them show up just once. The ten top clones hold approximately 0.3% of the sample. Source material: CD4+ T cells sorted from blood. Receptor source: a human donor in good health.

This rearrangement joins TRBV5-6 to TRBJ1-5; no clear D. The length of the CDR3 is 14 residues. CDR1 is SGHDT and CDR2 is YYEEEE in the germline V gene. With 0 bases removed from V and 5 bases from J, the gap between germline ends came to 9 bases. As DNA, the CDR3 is TGTGCCAGCAGCTTGGTTGGAGAATATCAGCCCCAGCATTTT. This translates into CASSLVGEYQPQHF.

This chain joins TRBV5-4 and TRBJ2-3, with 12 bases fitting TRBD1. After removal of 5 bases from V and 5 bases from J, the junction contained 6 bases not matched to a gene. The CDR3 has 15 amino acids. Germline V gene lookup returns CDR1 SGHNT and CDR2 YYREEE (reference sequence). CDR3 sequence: CASSMGQGAIDTQYF. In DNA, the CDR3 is TGTGCCAGCAGTATGGGACAGGGGGCAATAGATACGCAGTATTTT.

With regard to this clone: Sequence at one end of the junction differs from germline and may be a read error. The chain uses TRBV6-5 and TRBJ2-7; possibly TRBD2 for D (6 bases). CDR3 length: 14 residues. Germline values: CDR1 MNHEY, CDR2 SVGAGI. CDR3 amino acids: CASNYAYGGYEQYF. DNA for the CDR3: TGTGCCAGCAATTACGCCTACGGGGGCTACGAGCAGTACTTC.

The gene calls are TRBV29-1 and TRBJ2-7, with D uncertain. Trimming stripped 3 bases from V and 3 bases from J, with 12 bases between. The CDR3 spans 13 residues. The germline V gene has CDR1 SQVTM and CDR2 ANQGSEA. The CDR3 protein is CSVDYGSGYEQYF. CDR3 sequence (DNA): TGCAGCGTTGATTATGGCAGTGGCTACGAGCAGTACTTC.

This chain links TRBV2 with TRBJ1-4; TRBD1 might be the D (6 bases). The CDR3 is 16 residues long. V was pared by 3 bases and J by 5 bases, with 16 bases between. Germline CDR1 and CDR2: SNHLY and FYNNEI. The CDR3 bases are TGTGCCAGCAGTGATCTGGGGACAAGGATAAATGAAAAACTGTTTTTT. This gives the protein CASSDLGTRINEKLFF.

DNA for the CDR3: TGTGCCAGCAGCGTCGGTACAGGGGGTATCCAAGAGACCCAGTACTTC. Translating it yields CASSVGTGGIQETQYF. This rearrangement joins TRBV9 to TRBJ2-5; TRBD1 aligns across 8 bases. V trimming: 2 bases; J trimming: 1 base; junction bases outside the gene matches: 7. This CDR3 has 16 amino acids. In germline, CDR1 is SGDLS, CDR2 YYNGEE.

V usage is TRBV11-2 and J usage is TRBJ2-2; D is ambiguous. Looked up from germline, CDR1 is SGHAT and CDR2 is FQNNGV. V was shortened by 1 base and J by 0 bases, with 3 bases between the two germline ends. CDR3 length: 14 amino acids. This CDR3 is CASSLGTNTGELFF. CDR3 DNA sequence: TGTGCCAGCAGCTTAGGAACGAACACCGGGGAGCTGTTTTTT. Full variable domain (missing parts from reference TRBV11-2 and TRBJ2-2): EAGVAQSPRYKIIEKRQSVAFWCNPISGHATLYWYQQILGQGPKLLIQFQNNGVVDDSQLPKDRFSAERLKGVDSTLKIQPAKLEDSAVYLCASSLGTNTGELFFGEGSRLTVL.

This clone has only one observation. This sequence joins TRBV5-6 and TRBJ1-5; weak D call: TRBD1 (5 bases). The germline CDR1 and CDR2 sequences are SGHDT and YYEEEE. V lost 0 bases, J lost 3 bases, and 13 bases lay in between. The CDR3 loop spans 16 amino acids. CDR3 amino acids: CASSLVGQGDNQPQHF. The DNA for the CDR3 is TGTGCCAGCAGCTTGGTTGGTCAGGGAGACAATCAGCCCCAGCATTTT. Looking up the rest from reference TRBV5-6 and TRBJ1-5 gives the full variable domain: DAGVTQSPTHLIKTRGQQVTLRCSPKSGHDTVSWYQQALGQGPQFIFQYYEEEERQRGNFPDRFSGHQFPNYSSELNVNALLLGDSALYLCASSLVGQGDNQPQHFGDGTRLSIL.

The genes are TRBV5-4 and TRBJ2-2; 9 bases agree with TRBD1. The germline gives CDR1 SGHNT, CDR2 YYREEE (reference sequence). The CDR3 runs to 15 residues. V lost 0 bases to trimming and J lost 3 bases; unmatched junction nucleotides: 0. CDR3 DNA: TGTGCCAGCAGCTTGGACAGGGGGCACACCGGGGAGCTGTTTTTT. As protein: CASSLDRGHTGELFF.

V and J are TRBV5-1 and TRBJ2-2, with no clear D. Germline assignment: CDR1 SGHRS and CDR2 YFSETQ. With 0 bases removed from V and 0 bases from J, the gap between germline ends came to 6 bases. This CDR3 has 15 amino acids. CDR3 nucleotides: TGCGCCAGCAGCTTGGCCCCTCCGAACACCGGGGAGCTGTTTTTT. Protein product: CASSLAPPNTGELFF.

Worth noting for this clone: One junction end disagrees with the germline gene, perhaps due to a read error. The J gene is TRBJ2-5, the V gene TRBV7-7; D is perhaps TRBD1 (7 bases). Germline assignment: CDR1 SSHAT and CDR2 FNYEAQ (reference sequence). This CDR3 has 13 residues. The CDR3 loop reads CASSLGQGGTQYF. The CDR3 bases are TGTGCTAGCAGCTTAGGCCAGGGGGGGACCCAGTACTTC. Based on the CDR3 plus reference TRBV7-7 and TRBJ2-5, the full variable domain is GAGVSQSPRYKVTKRGQDVTLRCDPISSHATLYWYQQALGQGPEFLTYFNYEAQPDKSGLPSDRFSAERPEGSISTLTIQRTEQRDSAMYRCASSLGQGGTQYFGPGTRLLVL.

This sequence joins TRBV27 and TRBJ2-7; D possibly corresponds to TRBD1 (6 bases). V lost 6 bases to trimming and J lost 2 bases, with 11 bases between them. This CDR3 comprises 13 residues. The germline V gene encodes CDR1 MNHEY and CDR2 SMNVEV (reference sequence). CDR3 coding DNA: TGTGCCAGCAGCACCCAGGGGACCTACGAGCAGTACTTC. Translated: CASSTQGTYEQYF.

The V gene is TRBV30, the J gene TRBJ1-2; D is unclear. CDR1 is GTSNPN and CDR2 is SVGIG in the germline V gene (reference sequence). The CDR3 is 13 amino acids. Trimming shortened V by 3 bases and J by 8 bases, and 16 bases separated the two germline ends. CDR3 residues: CAWSLPARGGYTF. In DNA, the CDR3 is TGTGCCTGGAGCCTCCCCGCCCGTGGGGGCTACACCTTC.

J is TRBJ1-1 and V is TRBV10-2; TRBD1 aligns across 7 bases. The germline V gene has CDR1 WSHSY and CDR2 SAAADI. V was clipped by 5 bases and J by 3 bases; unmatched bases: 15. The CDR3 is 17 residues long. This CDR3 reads CASSKRLTTGDDTEAFF. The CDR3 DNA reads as TGCGCCAGCAGTAAACGACTTACTACAGGGGACGACACTGAAGCTTTCTTT.

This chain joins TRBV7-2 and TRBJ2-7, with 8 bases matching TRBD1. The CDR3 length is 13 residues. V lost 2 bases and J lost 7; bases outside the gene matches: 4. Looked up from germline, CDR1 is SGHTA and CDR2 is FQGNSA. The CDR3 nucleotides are TGTGCCAGCAGCTTAACAGGGGGTTGGGAGCAGTACTTC. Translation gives CASSLTGGWEQYF.

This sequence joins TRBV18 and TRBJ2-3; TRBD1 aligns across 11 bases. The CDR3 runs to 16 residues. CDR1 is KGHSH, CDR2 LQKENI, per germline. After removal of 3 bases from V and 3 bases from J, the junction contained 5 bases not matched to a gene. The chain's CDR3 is CASSPPGQGGTDTQYF. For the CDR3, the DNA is TGTGCCAGCTCACCTCCGGGACAGGGGGGTACAGATACGCAGTATTTT.

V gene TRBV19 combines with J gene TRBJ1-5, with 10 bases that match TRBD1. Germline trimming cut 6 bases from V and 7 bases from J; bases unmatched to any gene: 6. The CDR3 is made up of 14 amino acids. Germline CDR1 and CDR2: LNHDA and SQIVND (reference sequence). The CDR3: CASRPDRGRQPQHF. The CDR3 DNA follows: TGTGCCAGTAGACCCGACAGGGGGCGGCAGCCCCAGCATTTT.

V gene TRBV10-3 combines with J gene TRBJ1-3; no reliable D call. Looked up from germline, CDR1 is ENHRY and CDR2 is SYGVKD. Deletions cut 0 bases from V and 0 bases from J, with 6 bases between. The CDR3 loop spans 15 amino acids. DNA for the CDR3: TGTGCCATCAGTGAGTCGCTTACCTCTGGAAACACCATATATTTT. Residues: CAISESLTSGNTIYF.

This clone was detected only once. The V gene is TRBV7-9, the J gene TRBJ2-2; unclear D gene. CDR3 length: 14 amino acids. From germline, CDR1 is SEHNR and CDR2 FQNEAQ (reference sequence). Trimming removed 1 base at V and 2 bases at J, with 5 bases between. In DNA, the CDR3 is TGTGCCAGCAGCTTAGTTGCCAACACCGGGGAGCTGTTTTTT. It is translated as CASSLVANTGELFF.

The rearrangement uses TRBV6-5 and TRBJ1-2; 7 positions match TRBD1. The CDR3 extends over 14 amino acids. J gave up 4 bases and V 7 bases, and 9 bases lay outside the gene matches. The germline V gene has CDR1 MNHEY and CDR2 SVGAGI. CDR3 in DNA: TGTGCCAGCAAGCGACAGGGCCTTTCCTATGGCTACACCTTC. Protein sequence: CASKRQGLSYGYTF.

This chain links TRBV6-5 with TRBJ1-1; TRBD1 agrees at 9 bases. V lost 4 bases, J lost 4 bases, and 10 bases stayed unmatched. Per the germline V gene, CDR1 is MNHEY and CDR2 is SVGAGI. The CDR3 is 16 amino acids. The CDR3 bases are TGTGCCAGCAGTTCACCAGCCGGGACAGGGAGCACTGAAGCTTTCTTT. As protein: CASSSPAGTGSTEAFF.

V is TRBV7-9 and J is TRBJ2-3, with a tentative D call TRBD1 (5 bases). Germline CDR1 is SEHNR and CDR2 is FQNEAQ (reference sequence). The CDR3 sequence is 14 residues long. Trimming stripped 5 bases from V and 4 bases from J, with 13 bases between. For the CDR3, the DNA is TGTGCCAGCAGCCTAGATAGGGGATCAGATACGCAGTATTTT. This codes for CASSLDRGSDTQYF. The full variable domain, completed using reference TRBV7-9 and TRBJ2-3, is DTGVSQNPRHKITKRGQNVTFRCDPISEHNRLYWYRQTLGQGPEFLTYFQNEAQLEKSRLLSDRFSAERPKGSFSTLEIQRTEQGDSAMYLCASSLDRGSDTQYFGPGTRLTVL.

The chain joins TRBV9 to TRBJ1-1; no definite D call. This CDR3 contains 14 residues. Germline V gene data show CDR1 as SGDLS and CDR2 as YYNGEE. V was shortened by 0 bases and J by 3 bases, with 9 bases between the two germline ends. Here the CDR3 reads CASSVGLLDTEAFF. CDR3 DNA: TGTGCCAGCAGCGTAGGTTTACTAGACACTGAAGCTTTCTTT.

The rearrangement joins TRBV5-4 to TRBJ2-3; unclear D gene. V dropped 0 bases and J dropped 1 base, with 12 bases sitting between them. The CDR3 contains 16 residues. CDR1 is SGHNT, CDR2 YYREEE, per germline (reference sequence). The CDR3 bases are TGTGCCAGCAGCTTGGCTAAGATAGGGCGCACAGATACGCAGTATTTT. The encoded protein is CASSLAKIGRTDTQYF.